This T cell receptor (beta chain) was sequenced for a study of T cell repertoires in cytomegalovirus infection. TCRdb itself ran the reads through MiXCR, one entry per CDR3 protein. The sample lists approximately 110,000 distinct CDR3 sequences; under 55% were seen once. The CDR3 spans 15 residues. Germline values: CDR1 LNHNV, CDR2 YYDKDF (reference sequence). The V end was cut by 1 base, the J end by 0 bases, with 10 bases between. On this clonotype: The antigen remains undetermined.

The source material was CD8+ T cells from cultured PBMCs, sampled from culture after CMV antigen stimulation. The TCR originated in a human donor in good health (CMV status not recorded). Some clones in this sample may be carry-over from other donors' samples. J is TRBJ2-7 and V is TRBV15; D is undetermined. The CDR3 reads CATSRVVSSSYEQYF. In DNA form, the CDR3 reads TGTGCCACCAGCAGAGTCGTATCTTCCTCCTACGAGCAGTACTTC.